This is a list of T cell receptor beta chains from one sample in a study of shared clonotypes between healthy human individuals. TCRdb's table, derived via immunoSEQ multiplex PCR, lists solely in-frame clones and lacks some. The table includes hundreds of thousands of clones, around 97% detected once. Sequencing used naive CD4+ T cells sorted from blood. Receptors originate from a woman younger than 45 in good health. Both conserved end residues are part of each CDR3. Fields, in order: D gene, V gene, J gene, clone size, CDR3 protein, CDR3 DNA. The D gene is left open where the match is weak. Some rows have no size entry. The others give once, few or many, or a class for an expanded clone.

D gene: .
V gene: TRBV5-6
J gene: TRBJ2-2
clone size: few
CDR3 protein: CASSPLSTGELFF
CDR3 DNA: TGTGCCAGCAGTCCGCTGTCTACCGGGGAGCTGTTTTTT

D gene: .
V gene: TRBV2
J gene: TRBJ2-7
clone size: .
CDR3 protein: CASSEQGSSYEQYF
CDR3 DNA: TGTGCCAGCAGTGAACAGGGGTCTTCCTACGAGCAGTACTTC

D gene: TRBD1
V gene: TRBV4-1
J gene: TRBJ1-5
clone size: .
CDR3 protein: CASSEVLILLQGADQPQHF
CDR3 DNA: TGCGCCAGCAGCGAAGTACTTATATTGTTACAGGGGGCAGATCAGCCCCAGCATTTT

D gene: .
V gene: TRBV19
J gene: TRBJ1-5
clone size: .
CDR3 protein: CASSMGRGWQPQHF
CDR3 DNA: TGTGCCAGTAGTATGGGAAGGGGGTGGCAGCCCCAGCATTTT

D gene: TRBD1
V gene: TRBV5-6
J gene: TRBJ1-5
clone size: .
CDR3 protein: CASSFAGGSNQPQHF
CDR3 DNA: TGTGCCAGCAGCTTCGCAGGGGGAAGCAATCAGCCCCAGCATTTT

D gene: .
V gene: TRBV5-1
J gene: TRBJ2-7
clone size: once
CDR3 protein: CASSLGSVYEQYF
CDR3 DNA: TGCGCCAGCAGCTTGGGTAGTGTGTACGAGCAGTACTTC

D gene: .
V gene: TRBV5-4
J gene: TRBJ1-4
clone size: .
CDR3 protein: CASSFGGATNEKLFF
CDR3 DNA: TGTGCCAGCAGCTTCGGCGGCGCAACTAATGAAAAACTGTTTTTT

D gene: TRBD1
V gene: TRBV15
J gene: TRBJ1-5
clone size: .
CDR3 protein: CATSRKRGLTDNQPQHF
CDR3 DNA: TGTGCCACCAGCAGAAAAAGGGGGCTGACGGACAATCAGCCCCAGCATTTT

D gene: .
V gene: TRBV18
J gene: TRBJ1-4
clone size: .
CDR3 protein: CASSPVGREKLFF
CDR3 DNA: TGTGCCAGCTCACCAGTGGGACGTGAAAAACTGTTTTTT

D gene: .
V gene: TRBV28
J gene: TRBJ2-3
clone size: .
CDR3 protein: CASSSDTQYF
CDR3 DNA: TGTGCCAGCTCGTCAGATACGCAGTATTTT

D gene: TRBD2
V gene: TRBV19
J gene: TRBJ2-1
clone size: .
CDR3 protein: CASSQGLAKYSYNEQFF
CDR3 DNA: TGTGCCAGTAGTCAGGGACTAGCGAAATACTCCTACAATGAGCAGTTCTTC

D gene: .
V gene: TRBV2
J gene: TRBJ2-2
clone size: .
CDR3 protein: CASSAVGKNTGELFF
CDR3 DNA: TGTGCCAGCAGTGCCGTGGGGAAGAACACCGGGGAGCTGTTTTTT

D gene: .
V gene: TRBV19
J gene: TRBJ2-2
clone size: .
CDR3 protein: CASSPRTGPGELFF
CDR3 DNA: TGTGCCAGTAGCCCCCGAACAGGGCCCGGGGAGCTGTTTTTT

D gene: .
V gene: TRBV21-1
J gene: TRBJ2-7
clone size: .
CDR3 protein: CASILRGTGVHEQYF
CDR3 DNA: TGTGCCAGCATTCTGCGGGGGACAGGGGTCCACGAGCAGTACTTC

D gene: .
V gene: TRBV29-1
J gene: TRBJ1-5
clone size: .
CDR3 protein: CSVGEYNQPQHF
CDR3 DNA: TGCAGCGTTGGAGAATACAATCAGCCCCAGCATTTT

D gene: .
V gene: TRBV5-1
J gene: TRBJ2-6
clone size: .
CDR3 protein: CASSWVTGTSGANVLTF
CDR3 DNA: TGCGCCAGCAGCTGGGTTACAGGTACCTCTGGGGCCAACGTCCTGACTTTC

D gene: .
V gene: TRBV5-1
J gene: TRBJ2-5
clone size: .
CDR3 protein: CASSLDGRGRIETQYF
CDR3 DNA: TGCGCCAGCAGCTTGGACGGGCGGGGGCGGATAGAGACCCAGTACTTC

D gene: .
V gene: TRBV28
J gene: TRBJ1-5
clone size: few
CDR3 protein: CASSTPQGTHQPQHF
CDR3 DNA: TGTGCCAGCAGTACCCCACAGGGCACGCATCAGCCCCAGCATTTT

D gene: TRBD2
V gene: TRBV28
J gene: TRBJ2-1
clone size: .
CDR3 protein: CASSRGGAGVSEQFF
CDR3 DNA: TGTGCCAGCAGTCGGGGGGGAGCGGGAGTAAGCGAGCAGTTCTTC

D gene: TRBD1
V gene: TRBV19
J gene: TRBJ1-3
clone size: .
CDR3 protein: CASTFRGISGNTIYF
CDR3 DNA: TGTGCCAGTACCTTCAGGGGGATTTCTGGAAACACCATATATTTT

D gene: TRBD2
V gene: TRBV2
J gene: TRBJ2-7
clone size: .
CDR3 protein: CASSPGLAFLEQYF
CDR3 DNA: TGTGCCAGCAGTCCGGGACTAGCTTTTCTCGAGCAGTACTTC

D gene: TRBD2
V gene: TRBV10-3
J gene: TRBJ2-3
clone size: .
CDR3 protein: CAISEYPGLAKSSTDTQYF
CDR3 DNA: TGTGCCATCAGTGAATATCCGGGACTAGCGAAAAGCAGCACAGATACGCAGTATTTT

D gene: .
V gene: TRBV7-9
J gene: TRBJ2-1
clone size: once
CDR3 protein: CASSLVGSGNEQFF
CDR3 DNA: TGTGCCAGCAGCTTAGTCGGCTCGGGCAATGAGCAGTTCTTC

D gene: .
V gene: TRBV5-4
J gene: TRBJ2-2
clone size: .
CDR3 protein: CASSLAGGELFF
CDR3 DNA: TGTGCCAGCAGCTTGGCCGGAGGGGAGCTGTTTTTT

D gene: TRBD2
V gene: TRBV4-1
J gene: TRBJ2-5
clone size: .
CDR3 protein: CASSQGGGVRETQYF
CDR3 DNA: TGCGCCAGCAGCCAAGGCGGGGGAGTTCGGGAGACCCAGTACTTC

D gene: .
V gene: TRBV18
J gene: TRBJ2-1
clone size: .
CDR3 protein: CASSGGGPNEQFF
CDR3 DNA: TGTGCCAGCTCAGGAGGAGGGCCCAATGAGCAGTTCTTC

D gene: .
V gene: TRBV5-1
J gene: TRBJ2-7
clone size: .
CDR3 protein: CASSEDYEQYF
CDR3 DNA: TGCGCCAGCAGCGAAGACTACGAGCAGTACTTC

D gene: .
V gene: TRBV7-2
J gene: TRBJ2-2
clone size: .
CDR3 protein: CASSLSLATGELFF
CDR3 DNA: TGTGCCAGCAGCTTGTCCCTAGCTACCGGGGAGCTGTTTTTT

D gene: .
V gene: TRBV7-8
J gene: TRBJ2-6
clone size: .
CDR3 protein: CASSIRDNLISGANVLTF
CDR3 DNA: TGTGCCAGCAGCATCCGGGACAACCTCATCTCTGGGGCCAACGTCCTGACTTTC

D gene: .
V gene: TRBV6-5
J gene: TRBJ2-5
clone size: .
CDR3 protein: CASRARTGQETQYF
CDR3 DNA: TGTGCCAGCAGAGCCCGGACGGGCCAAGAGACCCAGTACTTC

D gene: .
V gene: TRBV6-6
J gene: TRBJ1-2
clone size: once
CDR3 protein: CASSYKRATFYTF
CDR3 DNA: TGTGCCAGCAGTTACAAGCGGGCCACCTTCTACACCTTC

D gene: .
V gene: TRBV7-8
J gene: TRBJ1-1
clone size: .
CDR3 protein: CASSLPRAPTRNTEAFF
CDR3 DNA: TGTGCCAGCAGCTTACCCAGGGCCCCAACGAGGAACACTGAAGCTTTCTTT

D gene: .
V gene: TRBV5-4
J gene: TRBJ2-1
clone size: once
CDR3 protein: CASSPYPGLRGSSYNEQFF
CDR3 DNA: TGTGCCAGCAGCCCCTATCCCGGGTTGCGGGGTTCCTCCTACAATGAGCAGTTCTTC

D gene: TRBD1
V gene: TRBV28
J gene: TRBJ1-5
clone size: .
CDR3 protein: CASKPGQEWLPQHF
CDR3 DNA: TGTGCCAGCAAACCCGGACAGGAGTGGTTGCCCCAGCATTTT

D gene: .
V gene: TRBV28
J gene: TRBJ2-1
clone size: .
CDR3 protein: CASSLYRGEQFF
CDR3 DNA: TGTGCCAGCAGTTTATATCGTGGTGAGCAGTTCTTC

D gene: TRBD1
V gene: TRBV27
J gene: TRBJ2-1
clone size: once
CDR3 protein: CASSVRQGVIGYNEQFF
CDR3 DNA: TGTGCCAGCAGTGTCAGACAGGGGGTGATTGGGTACAATGAGCAGTTCTTC

D gene: .
V gene: TRBV7-8
J gene: TRBJ1-3
clone size: .
CDR3 protein: CASSSRRLGTSGNTIYF
CDR3 DNA: TGTGCCAGCAGCTCAAGACGTCTAGGGACCTCTGGAAACACCATATATTTT

D gene: TRBD1
V gene: TRBV28
J gene: TRBJ1-2
clone size: once
CDR3 protein: CASSPGQGYGYTF
CDR3 DNA: TGTGCCAGCAGCCCGGGACAGGGTTATGGCTACACCTTC

D gene: TRBD2
V gene: TRBV5-1
J gene: TRBJ2-5
clone size: .
CDR3 protein: CASSFRTSGIETQYF
CDR3 DNA: TGCGCCAGCAGCTTCCGGACTAGCGGGATAGAGACCCAGTACTTC

D gene: .
V gene: TRBV27
J gene: TRBJ2-6
clone size: .
CDR3 protein: CASSTNRVVGANVLTF
CDR3 DNA: TGTGCCAGCAGTACAAACAGGGTGGTTGGGGCCAACGTCCTGACTTTC

D gene: TRBD1
V gene: TRBV18
J gene: TRBJ2-7
clone size: .
CDR3 protein: CASSTGTVAEQYF
CDR3 DNA: TGTGCCAGCTCAACCGGGACAGTAGCAGAGCAGTACTTC

D gene: .
V gene: TRBV7-2
J gene: TRBJ2-1
clone size: .
CDR3 protein: CASSNRATNEQFF
CDR3 DNA: TGTGCCAGCAGTAACCGGGCGACGAATGAGCAGTTCTTC

D gene: .
V gene: TRBV9
J gene: TRBJ2-7
clone size: .
CDR3 protein: CASSQGTPTGEQYF
CDR3 DNA: TGTGCCAGCAGCCAGGGGACACCTACGGGCGAGCAGTACTTC